These T cell receptor beta chains were read from a single sample in a study of shared clonotypes between healthy human individuals. TCRdb keeps only in-frame clones here, not all; method: immunoSEQ multiplex PCR. The profile covers 450,000 to 500,000 clones, with approximately 82% appearing a single time and 12% taken by the ten largest. Sequencing input: PBMCs. The receptors stem from a woman aged 40 to 50 in good health. Some clones in this sample may be carry-over from other donors' samples. CDR3s include the opening cysteine and the closing phenylalanine or tryptophan. D genes are given only for firm matches. Clone sizes are given selectively: once, few, many, or a class where the clone is expanded.

TRBV5-4,.,TRBD1,TRBJ2-1,CASSLGQGAGEQFF,TGTGCCAGCAGCTTGGGCCAGGGGGCGGGTGAGCAGTTCTTC
TRBV7-9,.,TRBD2,TRBJ2-3,CASTLKTSGRAGGTDTQYF,TGTGCCAGCACCCTAAAGACTAGCGGGAGGGCTGGGGGCACAGATACGCAGTATTTT
TRBV10-3,.,TRBD2,TRBJ2-1,CAIRVTSGRENEQFF,TGTGCCATCAGGGTTACTAGCGGGAGAGAGAATGAGCAGTTCTTC
TRBV5-1,few,.,TRBJ2-1,CASSLVGYNEQFF,TGCGCCAGCAGCTTGGTAGGTTACAATGAGCAGTTCTTC
TRBV28,.,.,TRBJ2-7,CASSLGRELGEQYF,TGTGCCAGCAGTTTAGGCCGGGAGTTAGGCGAGCAGTACTTC
TRBV5-1,.,.,TRBJ2-1,CASSFGADRGRYNEQFF,TGCGCCAGCAGCTTTGGGGCAGACCGGGGGAGATACAATGAGCAGTTCTTC
TRBV4-1,.,TRBD2,TRBJ2-7,CASSLDFEGRVIYEQYF,TGCGCCAGCAGCCTGGACTTCGAAGGGAGGGTAATCTACGAGCAGTACTTC
TRBV30,.,.,TRBJ2-1,CAWSSYEQFF,TGTGCCTGGAGTTCTTACGAGCAGTTCTTC
TRBV28,.,TRBD2,TRBJ2-3,CASSTRGVTDTQYF,TGTGCCAGCAGTACCCGGGGGGTCACAGATACGCAGTATTTT
TRBV20-1,few,.,TRBJ2-1,CSAHIGYEQFF,TGCAGTGCTCATATAGGATATGAGCAGTTCTTC
TRBV11-2,.,TRBD2,TRBJ2-7,CASRKLAGRAYEQYF,TGTGCCAGCAGAAAACTAGCGGGGAGGGCCTACGAGCAGTACTTC
TRBV19,.,.,TRBJ1-5,CASSPGLSNQPQHF,TGTGCCAGTAGCCCGGGACTGAGCAATCAGCCCCAGCATTTT
TRBV11-2,.,.,TRBJ2-5,CASSLIVRREGETQYF,TGTGCCAGCAGCTTGATAGTACGACGGGAAGGAGAGACCCAGTACTTC
TRBV5-1,.,TRBD1,TRBJ1-4,CASRTGTAGGEKLFF,TGCGCCAGCAGGACAGGGACGGCTGGTGGTGAAAAACTGTTTTTT
TRBV9,.,TRBD2,TRBJ2-1,CASSVDVGTSRGNEQFF,TGTGCCAGCAGCGTAGATGTAGGGACTAGCCGAGGCAATGAGCAGTTCTTC
TRBV5-6,.,.,TRBJ1-5,CASSFRPYSNQPQHF,TGTGCCAGCAGCTTCCGGCCTTATAGCAATCAGCCCCAGCATTTT
TRBV28,.,TRBD2,TRBJ2-7,CASSFQGTSVYEQYF,TGTGCCAGCAGTTTTCAAGGGACTAGCGTCTACGAGCAGTACTTC
TRBV18,few,.,TRBJ2-7,CASSPSGPQTSEQYF,TGTGCCAGCTCACCATCAGGGCCCCAAACCTCCGAGCAGTACTTC
TRBV27,.,.,TRBJ2-7,CASSSTVESPFYEQYF,TGTGCCAGCAGTTCCACAGTAGAATCCCCCTTCTACGAGCAGTACTTC
TRBV9,.,TRBD2,TRBJ2-5,CASSVGGRAGGPSGETQYF,TGTGCCAGCAGCGTAGGAGGTCGGGCGGGAGGTCCCTCGGGAGAGACCCAGTACTTC
TRBV6-1,.,TRBD2,TRBJ2-1,CASSEASTSWFYEQFF,TGTGCCAGCAGTGAAGCTTCGACTAGCTGGTTCTATGAGCAGTTCTTC
TRBV30,many,TRBD1,TRBJ1-4,CACQQGPNEKLFF,TGTGCCTGCCAACAGGGGCCTAATGAAAAACTGTTTTTT
TRBV7-9,.,.,TRBJ2-7,CASSLAGRLYEQYF,TGTGCCAGCAGCTTAGCGGGCAGGCTCTACGAGCAGTACTTC
TRBV7-9,.,.,TRBJ1-3,CASSLPANRASGNTIYF,TGTGCCAGCAGCTTACCCGCAAACAGGGCCTCGGGAAACACCATATATTTT
TRBV7-9,.,.,TRBJ2-3,CASSPAGTDTQYF,TGTGCCAGCAGCCCCGCCGGGACAGATACGCAGTATTTT
TRBV11-3,once,.,TRBJ2-1,CASSLGQRWEQFF,TGTGCCAGCAGCTTAGGCCAGCGGTGGGAGCAGTTCTTC
TRBV6-5,.,TRBD1,TRBJ2-7,CASSYSRDSYEQYF,TGTGCCAGCAGTTACTCAAGGGACAGCTACGAGCAGTACTTC
TRBV7-8,.,.,TRBJ2-7,CASSPRDGSYEQYF,TGTGCCAGCAGCCCCCGGGACGGTTCCTACGAGCAGTACTTC
TRBV7-8,.,.,TRBJ1-5,CASSLFRSNQPQHF,TGTGCCAGCAGCTTATTCCGTAGCAATCAGCCCCAGCATTTT
TRBV5-1,once,TRBD1,TRBJ2-5,CASKPITGGQETQYF,TGCGCCAGCAAACCCATTACAGGGGGGCAAGAGACCCAGTACTTC
TRBV10-3,.,TRBD2,TRBJ2-3,CAITGTSESTDTQYF,TGTGCCATCACCGGGACTAGCGAGAGCACAGATACGCAGTATTTT
TRBV15,.,TRBD1,TRBJ1-1,CATSRGQAGGTEAFF,TGTGCCACCAGCAGAGGTCAGGCAGGGGGGACTGAAGCTTTCTTT
TRBV9,.,.,TRBJ2-1,CASSAQNSNEQFF,TGTGCCAGCAGCGCCCAAAACAGTAATGAGCAGTTCTTC
TRBV5-1,.,.,TRBJ2-1,CASSLEGPTRPSEQFF,TGCGCCAGCAGCTTGGAAGGGCCTACCCGGCCATCGGAGCAGTTCTTC
TRBV9,.,.,TRBJ2-2,CASSAYGRGSTGELFF,TGTGCCAGCAGCGCGTATGGACGGGGATCAACCGGGGAGCTGTTTTTT
TRBV11-2,.,.,TRBJ2-1,CASSLANEQFF,TGTGCCAGCAGCTTAGCCAATGAGCAGTTCTTC
TRBV7-9,.,.,TRBJ2-4,CASSPTPPDGLAKNIQYF,TGTGCCAGCAGCCCCACCCCACCCGACGGGTTAGCCAAAAACATTCAGTACTTC
TRBV18,.,TRBD1,TRBJ2-4,CASSPTGQGNIQYF,TGTGCCAGCTCACCTACGGGACAGGGTAACATTCAGTACTTC
TRBV6-5,.,.,TRBJ1-3,CASSYGSSGNTIYF,TGTGCCAGCAGCTACGGGAGCTCTGGAAACACCATATATTTT
TRBV30,few,TRBD1,TRBJ1-1,CAWSVGTGAGKAFF,TGTGCCTGGAGTGTAGGGACAGGGGCTGGGAAAGCTTTCTTT
TRBV2,many,.,TRBJ1-4,CASSAGRLFF,TGTGCCAGCAGTGCAGGACGACTGTTTTTT
TRBV6-5,.,.,TRBJ2-7,CASSYRPGEFEQYF,TGTGCCAGCAGTTATCGCCCAGGGGAGTTCGAGCAGTACTTC
TRBV6-5,.,.,TRBJ2-7,CASSYRGSYEQYF,TGTGCCAGCAGTTACAGGGGCTCCTACGAGCAGTACTTC
TRBV12-2,.,.,TRBJ1-2,CASRDTPTRKTYGYTF,TGTGCAAGTCGCGATACGCCGACACGAAAGACCTATGGCTACACCTTC
TRBV19,.,TRBD1,TRBJ1-5,CASSIGTGEKPQHF,TGTGCCAGTAGTATTGGGACAGGGGAAAAGCCCCAGCATTTT
TRBV5-1,.,TRBD1,TRBJ1-2,CASSFGGQGAGYTF,TGCGCCAGCAGCTTTGGGGGACAGGGTGCTGGCTACACCTTC
TRBV28,.,.,TRBJ2-7,CASRPGASLSYEQYF,TGTGCCAGCAGACCAGGTGCTTCCCTTTCTTACGAGCAGTACTTC
TRBV7-7,.,TRBD2,TRBJ2-3,CASSLALRSSGRAPPDTQYF,TGTGCTAGCAGCTTAGCGCTAAGGTCTAGCGGGAGGGCCCCCCCAGATACGCAGTATTTT
TRBV10-1,.,TRBD2,TRBJ2-1,CASSRDYLNEQFF,TGCGCCAGCAGTCGGGACTACTTGAATGAGCAGTTCTTC
TRBV6-1,.,.,TRBJ1-2,CASSEDPAGVYGYTF,TGTGCCAGCAGTGAAGATCCTGCGGGGGTCTATGGCTACACCTTC
TRBV28,.,.,TRBJ2-6,CASSSPSTAYLEFDVLTF,TGTGCCAGCAGTTCCCCCTCGACAGCGTATCTGGAGTTTGACGTCCTGACTTTC
TRBV4-2,few,TRBD1,TRBJ1-5,CASSQDRGLYSNQPQHF,TGTGCCAGCAGCCAAGACAGGGGGCTATATAGCAATCAGCCCCAGCATTTT
TRBV15,.,TRBD2,TRBJ2-1,CATSRVTSGLRNEQFF,TGTGCCACCAGCAGAGTGACTAGCGGGTTGCGGAATGAGCAGTTCTTC
TRBV4-3,.,TRBD1,TRBJ2-3,CASSQLGQGADTQYF,TGCGCCAGCAGCCAGTTAGGACAGGGGGCAGATACGCAGTATTTT
TRBV9,.,TRBD2,TRBJ2-7,CASSLGPAGGSYEQYF,TGTGCCAGCAGCCTCGGCCCTGCGGGAGGGTCCTACGAGCAGTACTTC
TRBV4-1,.,TRBD2,TRBJ2-7,CASSRPGTSRTYEQYF,TGCGCCAGCAGCCGCCCCGGGACTAGCAGGACCTACGAGCAGTACTTC
TRBV30,.,TRBD1,TRBJ1-2,CAWAGGGNYGYTF,TGTGCCTGGGCAGGGGGGGGAAACTATGGCTACACCTTC
TRBV2,.,TRBD1,TRBJ1-4,CASSSGTGAVEKLFF,TGTGCCAGCAGTTCCGGGACAGGAGCTGTTGAAAAACTGTTTTTT
TRBV7-3,.,TRBD1,TRBJ2-2,CASSLGDSRTGELFF,TGTGCCAGCAGCTTGGGGGACAGCAGAACCGGGGAGCTGTTTTTT
TRBV9,.,TRBD2,TRBJ2-7,CASSVEASGSYPYEQYF,TGTGCCAGCAGCGTAGAGGCTAGCGGGAGCTACCCCTATGAGCAGTACTTC